These T cell receptor beta chains were read from a single sample in a study of Ad26.COV2.S vaccination and SARS-CoV-2 variants. Sequenced by immunoSEQ multiplex PCR; TCRdb stores in-frame clones only, minus some. The data show a few hundred thousand clones, approximately 89% seen once. The material was peripheral blood, obtained in a trial of Ad26.COV2.S vaccine versus placebo. These receptors were collected from a person aged 18-65 years who received the Ad26.COV2.S COVID-19 vaccine or a placebo. The CDR3 runs from the conserved cysteine through the conserved F or W. Each record gives: CDR3 length, clone size, D gene, V gene, J gene, CDR3 protein, CDR3 DNA. D genes are given only for firm matches. The size field is filled for only some rows; it gives once, few, many or a size class.

len: 16; abundance: .; d_gene: .; v_gene: TRBV7-7; j_gene: TRBJ1-1; CDR3aa: CASSLVYGEMNTEAFF; CDR3nt: TGTGCCAGCAGCTTAGTATACGGGGAAATGAACACTGAAGCTTTCTTT
len: 14; abundance: .; d_gene: TRBD2; v_gene: TRBV28; j_gene: TRBJ2-1; CDR3aa: CASTTSGRRYEQFF; CDR3nt: TGTGCCAGCACGACTAGCGGGAGAAGGTATGAGCAGTTCTTC
len: 14; abundance: .; d_gene: TRBD1; v_gene: TRBV9; j_gene: TRBJ2-5; CDR3aa: CASSAQGARETQYF; CDR3nt: TGTGCCAGCAGCGCGCAGGGGGCGCGAGAGACCCAGTACTTC
len: 15; abundance: .; d_gene: TRBD2; v_gene: TRBV5-1; j_gene: TRBJ2-1; CDR3aa: CASSEGLAGGGEQFF; CDR3nt: TGCGCCAGCAGCGAGGGACTAGCGGGAGGGGGTGAGCAGTTCTTC
len: 14; abundance: .; d_gene: .; v_gene: TRBV28; j_gene: TRBJ2-2; CDR3aa: CASSYRLNTGELFF; CDR3nt: TGTGCCAGCAGTTACCGACTGAACACCGGGGAGCTGTTTTTT
len: 15; abundance: .; d_gene: TRBD1; v_gene: TRBV9; j_gene: TRBJ1-2; CDR3aa: CASSARGTGVRGYTF; CDR3nt: TGTGCCAGCAGCGCCCGAGGGACAGGGGTTAGGGGCTACACCTTC
len: 15; abundance: .; d_gene: TRBD1; v_gene: TRBV6-1; j_gene: TRBJ2-7; CDR3aa: CASSEEGQVYYEQYF; CDR3nt: TGTGCCAGCAGTGAAGAAGGACAGGTTTACTACGAGCAGTACTTC
len: 14; abundance: .; d_gene: TRBD1; v_gene: TRBV27; j_gene: TRBJ1-5; CDR3aa: CASSSGGINQPQHF; CDR3nt: TGTGCCAGCAGTTCAGGGGGGATCAATCAGCCCCAGCATTTT
len: 11; abundance: .; d_gene: .; v_gene: TRBV29-1; j_gene: TRBJ2-7; CDR3aa: CSTSHAYEQYF; CDR3nt: TGCAGCACTTCGCACGCCTACGAGCAGTACTTC
len: 12; abundance: .; d_gene: .; v_gene: TRBV7-2; j_gene: TRBJ2-5; CDR3aa: CASSLEVGAQYF; CDR3nt: TGTGCCAGCAGCTTAGAGGTGGGGGCCCAGTACTTC
len: 14; abundance: .; d_gene: TRBD1; v_gene: TRBV11-1; j_gene: TRBJ2-5; CDR3aa: CASSTDRQRETQYF; CDR3nt: TGTGCCAGCAGCACGGACAGGCAGAGGGAGACCCAGTACTTC
len: 15; abundance: .; d_gene: .; v_gene: TRBV5-4; j_gene: TRBJ2-5; CDR3aa: CASSATTEAQETQYF; CDR3nt: TGTGCCAGCAGCGCGACGACGGAGGCCCAAGAGACCCAGTACTTC
len: 14; abundance: once; d_gene: .; v_gene: TRBV4-3; j_gene: TRBJ2-2; CDR3aa: CASSQDKGIGELFF; CDR3nt: TGCGCCAGCAGCCAAGATAAGGGCATCGGGGAGCTGTTTTTT
len: 15; abundance: .; d_gene: .; v_gene: TRBV5-5; j_gene: TRBJ1-5; CDR3aa: CASSLGSGANQPQHF; CDR3nt: TGTGCCAGCAGCTTGGGCTCAGGGGCTAATCAGCCCCAGCATTTT
len: 16; abundance: .; d_gene: .; v_gene: TRBV9; j_gene: TRBJ1-3; CDR3aa: CASSDTGQISGNTIYF; CDR3nt: TGTGCCAGCAGCGACACAGGACAAATCTCTGGAAACACCATATATTTT
len: 13; abundance: .; d_gene: TRBD1; v_gene: TRBV5-1; j_gene: TRBJ2-1; CDR3aa: CASSLGTDDEQFF; CDR3nt: TGCGCCAGCAGCCTAGGGACAGATGATGAGCAGTTCTTC
len: 17; abundance: .; d_gene: TRBD1; v_gene: TRBV6-2/TRBV6-3; j_gene: TRBJ1-2; CDR3aa: CASSSRRTGTYFYGYTF; CDR3nt: TGTGCCAGCAGTTCACGCCGGACAGGCACCTACTTCTATGGCTACACCTTC
len: 15; abundance: .; d_gene: .; v_gene: TRBV5-1; j_gene: TRBJ2-7; CDR3aa: CASSLRGELSYEQYF; CDR3nt: TGCGCCAGCAGCTTGAGGGGTGAACTTTCCTACGAGCAGTACTTC
len: 14; abundance: .; d_gene: TRBD1; v_gene: TRBV5-6; j_gene: TRBJ2-7; CDR3aa: CASSLGDRSYEQYF; CDR3nt: TGTGCCAGCAGCTTGGGGGACAGATCCTACGAGCAGTACTTC
len: 17; abundance: .; d_gene: .; v_gene: TRBV19; j_gene: TRBJ2-2; CDR3aa: CASSLLPGLGWTGELFF; CDR3nt: TGTGCCAGTAGCCTTCTCCCAGGACTTGGTTGGACCGGGGAGCTGTTTTTT
len: 16; abundance: .; d_gene: TRBD2; v_gene: TRBV5-5; j_gene: TRBJ2-7; CDR3aa: CASSAALAGGLYEQYF; CDR3nt: TGTGCCAGCAGCGCCGCACTAGCGGGAGGACTCTACGAGCAGTACTTC
len: 14; abundance: .; d_gene: TRBD1; v_gene: TRBV2; j_gene: TRBJ1-6; CDR3aa: CASKMGQGNSPLHF; CDR3nt: TGTGCCAGTAAAATGGGACAGGGAAATTCACCCCTCCACTTT
len: 14; abundance: .; d_gene: .; v_gene: TRBV6-5; j_gene: TRBJ1-5; CDR3aa: CASSNLHSNQPQHF; CDR3nt: TGTGCCAGCAGTAACCTCCATAGCAATCAGCCCCAGCATTTT
len: 18; abundance: .; d_gene: .; v_gene: TRBV7-9; j_gene: TRBJ2-1; CDR3aa: CASSFLRVGGADNNEQFF; CDR3nt: TGTGCCAGCAGCTTTCTGAGGGTGGGGGGAGCCGACAACAATGAGCAGTTCTTC
len: 16; abundance: .; d_gene: TRBD2; v_gene: TRBV7-6; j_gene: TRBJ2-1; CDR3aa: CASSLQTGLGSSEQFF; CDR3nt: TGTGCCAGCAGCTTACAAACGGGACTAGGTTCATCCGAGCAGTTCTTC
len: 13; abundance: once; d_gene: .; v_gene: TRBV28; j_gene: TRBJ1-5; CDR3aa: CASYWSVNQPQHF; CDR3nt: TGTGCCAGCTATTGGTCGGTCAATCAGCCCCAGCATTTT
len: 15; abundance: .; d_gene: TRBD1; v_gene: TRBV27; j_gene: TRBJ1-4; CDR3aa: CASSLLRTGWEKLFF; CDR3nt: TGTGCCAGCAGTTTACTTCGGACAGGATGGGAAAAACTGTTTTTT
len: 15; abundance: .; d_gene: TRBD1; v_gene: TRBV6-5; j_gene: TRBJ2-7; CDR3aa: CASTPTGTGSHVQYF; CDR3nt: TGTGCCAGCACCCCCACCGGGACAGGGAGTCATGTACAGTACTTC
len: 14; abundance: .; d_gene: .; v_gene: TRBV27; j_gene: TRBJ2-7; CDR3aa: CASSPDQGRYEQYF; CDR3nt: TGTGCCAGCAGTCCGGATCAGGGGCGCTACGAGCAGTACTTC
len: 14; abundance: .; d_gene: .; v_gene: TRBV28; j_gene: TRBJ2-5; CDR3aa: CASSFGTPQETQYF; CDR3nt: TGTGCCAGCAGTTTCGGGACACCCCAAGAGACCCAGTACTTC
len: 14; abundance: once; d_gene: .; v_gene: TRBV6-1; j_gene: TRBJ1-2; CDR3aa: CASSDSWGTYGYTF; CDR3nt: TGTGCCAGCAGTGACAGCTGGGGGACCTATGGCTACACCTTC
len: 15; abundance: .; d_gene: TRBD1; v_gene: TRBV5-1; j_gene: TRBJ1-4; CDR3aa: CASSQYRGDNEKLFF; CDR3nt: TGCGCCAGCAGCCAGTACAGGGGTGATAATGAAAAACTGTTTTTT
len: 14; abundance: .; d_gene: .; v_gene: TRBV15; j_gene: TRBJ1-1; CDR3aa: CATSRDTGRTEAFF; CDR3nt: TGTGCCACCAGCAGAGATACAGGGCGAACTGAAGCTTTCTTT
len: 15; abundance: .; d_gene: TRBD1; v_gene: TRBV5-4; j_gene: TRBJ2-5; CDR3aa: CASSLPTGSGETQYF; CDR3nt: TGTGCCAGCAGCTTGCCGACAGGGTCTGGCGAGACCCAGTACTTC
len: 13; abundance: .; d_gene: .; v_gene: TRBV28; j_gene: TRBJ1-5; CDR3aa: CASSSDSDQPQHF; CDR3nt: TGTGCCAGCAGTAGCGACAGCGATCAGCCCCAGCATTTT
len: 15; abundance: .; d_gene: .; v_gene: TRBV28; j_gene: TRBJ1-1; CDR3aa: CASSSRGAMGTEAFF; CDR3nt: TGTGCCAGCAGTTCCCGGGGGGCTATGGGCACTGAAGCTTTCTTT
len: 13; abundance: .; d_gene: .; v_gene: TRBV5-1; j_gene: TRBJ1-5; CDR3aa: CASSLMTGQPQHF; CDR3nt: TGCGCCAGCAGCTTGATGACCGGGCAGCCCCAGCATTTT
len: 15; abundance: .; d_gene: .; v_gene: TRBV30; j_gene: TRBJ1-3; CDR3aa: CAWSLRGLLGNTIYF; CDR3nt: TGTGCCTGGAGCCTTAGGGGCCTCCTTGGAAACACCATATATTTT
len: 15; abundance: .; d_gene: TRBD2; v_gene: TRBV6-5; j_gene: TRBJ2-1; CDR3aa: CASIKPGTSGHEQFF; CDR3nt: TGTGCCAGCATTAAACCCGGGACTAGCGGCCATGAGCAGTTCTTC
len: 16; abundance: .; d_gene: .; v_gene: TRBV27; j_gene: TRBJ2-1; CDR3aa: CASSTRSTSSYNEQFF; CDR3nt: TGTGCCAGCAGTACAAGATCAACCAGCTCCTACAATGAGCAGTTCTTC
len: 14; abundance: .; d_gene: .; v_gene: TRBV6-5; j_gene: TRBJ2-2; CDR3aa: CASSFGANTGELFF; CDR3nt: TGTGCCAGCAGTTTCGGGGCGAACACCGGGGAGCTGTTTTTT
len: 15; abundance: .; d_gene: .; v_gene: TRBV28; j_gene: TRBJ2-4; CDR3aa: CASSLLGRAKNIQYF; CDR3nt: TGTGCCAGCAGTTTATTGGGCAGAGCCAAAAACATTCAGTACTTC